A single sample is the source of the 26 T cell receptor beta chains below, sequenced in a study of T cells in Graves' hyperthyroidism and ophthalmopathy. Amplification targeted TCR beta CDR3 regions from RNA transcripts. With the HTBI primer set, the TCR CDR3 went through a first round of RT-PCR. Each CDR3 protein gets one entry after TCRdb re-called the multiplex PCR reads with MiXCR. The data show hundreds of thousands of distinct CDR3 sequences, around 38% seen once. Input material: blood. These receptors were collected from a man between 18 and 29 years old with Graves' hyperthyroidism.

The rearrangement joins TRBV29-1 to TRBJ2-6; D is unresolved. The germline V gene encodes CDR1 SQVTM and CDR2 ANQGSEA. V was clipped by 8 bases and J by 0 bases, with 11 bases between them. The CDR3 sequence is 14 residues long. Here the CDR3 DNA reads TGCAGCCCCTACTACACCTCTGGGGCCAACGTCCTGACTTTC. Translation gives CSPYYTSGANVLTF.

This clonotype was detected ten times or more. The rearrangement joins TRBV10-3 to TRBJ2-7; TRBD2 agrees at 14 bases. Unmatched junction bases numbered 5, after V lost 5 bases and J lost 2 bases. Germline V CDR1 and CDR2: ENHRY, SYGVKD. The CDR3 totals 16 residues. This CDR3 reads CAISPGLAGAAYEQYF. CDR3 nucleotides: TGTGCCATCAGTCCGGGACTAGCGGGGGCGGCCTACGAGCAGTACTTC.

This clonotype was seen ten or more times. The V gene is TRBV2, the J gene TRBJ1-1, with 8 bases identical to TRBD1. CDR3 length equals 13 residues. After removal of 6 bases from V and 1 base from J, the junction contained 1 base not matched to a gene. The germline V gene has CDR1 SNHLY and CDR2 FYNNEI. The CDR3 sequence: CASRGTGNTEAFF. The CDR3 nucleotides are TGTGCCAGCAGGGGGACAGGGAACACTGAAGCTTTCTTT.

This CDR3 is CSVEEVGTGTSYEQYF. In DNA, the CDR3 is TGCAGCGTTGAAGAAGTAGGGACAGGGACCTCCTACGAGCAGTACTTC. The chain carries TRBV29-1 and TRBJ2-7; 9 positions match TRBD1. Germline trimming cut 0 bases from V and 0 bases from J; bases unmatched to any gene: 6. Germline V gene sequence: CDR1 SQVTM, CDR2 ANQGSEA. The CDR3 length is 16 residues.

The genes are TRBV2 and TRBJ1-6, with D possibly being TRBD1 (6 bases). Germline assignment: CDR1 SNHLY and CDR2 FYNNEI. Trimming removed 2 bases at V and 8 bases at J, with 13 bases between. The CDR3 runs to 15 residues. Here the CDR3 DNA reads TGTGCCAGCAGTGAATCGGGACACCGCGATTCACCCCTCCACTTT. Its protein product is CASSESGHRDSPLHF.

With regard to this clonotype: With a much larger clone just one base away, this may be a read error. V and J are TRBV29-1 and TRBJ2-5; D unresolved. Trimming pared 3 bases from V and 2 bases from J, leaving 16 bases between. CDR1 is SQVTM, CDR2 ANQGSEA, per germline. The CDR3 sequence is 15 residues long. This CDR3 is CSVDYVGSFQETQYF. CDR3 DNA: TGCAGCGTTGATTATGTAGGCAGCTTTCAAGAGACCCAGTACTTC.

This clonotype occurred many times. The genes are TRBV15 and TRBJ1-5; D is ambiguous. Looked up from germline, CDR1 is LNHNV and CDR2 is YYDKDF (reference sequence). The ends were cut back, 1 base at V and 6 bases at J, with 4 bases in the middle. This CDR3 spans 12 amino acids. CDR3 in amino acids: CATSRGGQPQHF. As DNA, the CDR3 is TGTGCCACCAGCAGAGGGGGTCAGCCCCAGCATTTT.

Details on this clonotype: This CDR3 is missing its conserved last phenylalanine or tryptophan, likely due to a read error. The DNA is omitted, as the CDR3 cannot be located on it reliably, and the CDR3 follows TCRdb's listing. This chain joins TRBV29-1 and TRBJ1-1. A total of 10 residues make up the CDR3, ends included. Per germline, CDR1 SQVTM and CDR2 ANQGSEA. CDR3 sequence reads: CSVEGRTANY.

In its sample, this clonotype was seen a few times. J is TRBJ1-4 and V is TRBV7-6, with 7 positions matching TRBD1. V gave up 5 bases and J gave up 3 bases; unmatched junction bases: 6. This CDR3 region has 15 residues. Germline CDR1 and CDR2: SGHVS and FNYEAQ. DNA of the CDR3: TGTGCCAGCAGCCCGACAGGGCTGGCTAATGAAAAACTGTTTTTT. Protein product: CASSPTGLANEKLFF. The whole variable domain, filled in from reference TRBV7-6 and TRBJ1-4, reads GAGVSQSPRYKVTKRGQDVALRCDPISGHVSLYWYRQALGQGPEFLTYFNYEAQQDKSGLPNDRFSAERPEGSISTLTIQRTEQRDSAMYRCASSPTGLANEKLFFGSGTQLSVL.

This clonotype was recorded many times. Here the CDR3 DNA reads TGTGCCAGCAGTGTTCGGCGGGAGGGCCGAGAGACCCAGTACTTC. Its translation: CASSVRREGRETQYF. This chain uses TRBV2 with TRBJ2-5, with 9 positions matching TRBD2. The junction had 7 bases not matched to a gene; V was cut back by 4 bases and J by 4 bases. CDR3 length equals 15 residues. Germline CDR1 is SNHLY and CDR2 is FYNNEI.

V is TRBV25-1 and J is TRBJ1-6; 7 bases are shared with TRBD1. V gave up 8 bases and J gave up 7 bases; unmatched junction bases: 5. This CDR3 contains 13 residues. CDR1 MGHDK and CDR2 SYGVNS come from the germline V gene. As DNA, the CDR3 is TGTGCCAGCGGGCGACAGGGAAATTCACCCCTCCACTTT. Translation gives CASGRQGNSPLHF.

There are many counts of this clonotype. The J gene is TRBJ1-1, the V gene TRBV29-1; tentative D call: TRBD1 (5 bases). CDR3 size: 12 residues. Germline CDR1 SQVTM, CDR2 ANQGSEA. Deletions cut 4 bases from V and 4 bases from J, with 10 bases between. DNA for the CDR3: TGCAGCGTTGGAACAGGTAGCACTGAAGCTTTCTTT. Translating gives CSVGTGSTEAFF.

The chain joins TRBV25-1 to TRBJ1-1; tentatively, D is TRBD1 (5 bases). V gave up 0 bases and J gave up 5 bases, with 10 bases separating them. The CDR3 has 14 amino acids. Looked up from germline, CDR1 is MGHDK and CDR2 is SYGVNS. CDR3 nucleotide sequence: TGTGCCAGCAGTGAATATGGGACGGGTACTGAAGCTTTCTTT. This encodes CASSEYGTGTEAFF.

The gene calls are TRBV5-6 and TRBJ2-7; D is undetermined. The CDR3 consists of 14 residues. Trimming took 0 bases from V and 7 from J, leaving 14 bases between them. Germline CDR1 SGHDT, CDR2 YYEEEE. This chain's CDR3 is CASSLELSLWEQYF. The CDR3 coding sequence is TGTGCCAGCAGCTTGGAGCTATCCCTCTGGGAGCAGTACTTC.

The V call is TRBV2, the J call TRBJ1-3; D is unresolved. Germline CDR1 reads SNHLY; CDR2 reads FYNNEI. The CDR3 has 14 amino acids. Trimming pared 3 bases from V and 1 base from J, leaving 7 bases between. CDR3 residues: CASSDQWSGNTIYF. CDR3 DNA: TGTGCCAGCAGTGACCAGTGGTCTGGAAACACCATATATTTT.

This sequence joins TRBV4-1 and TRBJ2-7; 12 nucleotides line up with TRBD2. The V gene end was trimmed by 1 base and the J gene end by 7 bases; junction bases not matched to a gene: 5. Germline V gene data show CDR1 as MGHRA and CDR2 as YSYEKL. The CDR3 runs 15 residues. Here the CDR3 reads CASSQVGLAGREQYF. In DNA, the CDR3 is TGCGCCAGCAGCCAAGTAGGACTAGCGGGAAGAGAGCAGTACTTC.

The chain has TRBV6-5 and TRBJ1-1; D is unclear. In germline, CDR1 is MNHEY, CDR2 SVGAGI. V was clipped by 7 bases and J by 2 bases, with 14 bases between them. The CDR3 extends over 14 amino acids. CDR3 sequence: CASKSFAGNTEAFF. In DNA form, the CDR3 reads TGTGCCAGCAAATCATTTGCGGGTAACACTGAAGCTTTCTTT.

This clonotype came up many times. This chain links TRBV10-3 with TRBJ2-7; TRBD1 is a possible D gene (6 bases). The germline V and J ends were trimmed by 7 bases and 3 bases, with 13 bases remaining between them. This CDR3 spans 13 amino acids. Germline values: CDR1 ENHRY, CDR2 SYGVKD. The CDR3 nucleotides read TGTGCCATCAAACAGGACAGCAACTACGAGCAGTACTTC. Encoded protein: CAIKQDSNYEQYF.

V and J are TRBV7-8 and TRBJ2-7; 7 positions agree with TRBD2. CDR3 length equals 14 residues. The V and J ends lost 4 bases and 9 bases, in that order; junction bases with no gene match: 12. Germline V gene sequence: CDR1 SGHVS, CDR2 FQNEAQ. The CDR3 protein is CASSSVAGVRGQYF. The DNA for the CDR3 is TGTGCCAGCAGCTCAGTCGCGGGAGTAAGGGGGCAGTACTTC.

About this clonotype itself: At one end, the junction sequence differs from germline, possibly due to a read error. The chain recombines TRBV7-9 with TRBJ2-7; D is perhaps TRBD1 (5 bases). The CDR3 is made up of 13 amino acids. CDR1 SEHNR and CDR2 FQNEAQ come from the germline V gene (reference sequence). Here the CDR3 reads CASSQGMDTHQYF. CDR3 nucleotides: TGCGCCAGCAGCCAGGGAATGGACACCCACCAGTACTTC.

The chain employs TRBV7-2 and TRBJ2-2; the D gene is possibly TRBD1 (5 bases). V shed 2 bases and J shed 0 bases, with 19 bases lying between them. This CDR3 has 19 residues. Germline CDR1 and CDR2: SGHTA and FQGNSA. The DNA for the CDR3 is TGTGCCAGCAGCTTAAAGCCCTTGGGGCGCTTACCGAACACCGGGGAGCTGTTTTTT. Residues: CASSLKPLGRLPNTGELFF. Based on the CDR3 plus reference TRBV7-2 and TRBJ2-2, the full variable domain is GAGVSQSPSNKVTEKGKDVELRCDPISGHTALYWYRQSLGQGLEFLIYFQGNSAPDKSGLPSDRFSAERTGGSVSTLTIQRTQQEDSAVYLCASSLKPLGRLPNTGELFFGEGSRLTVL.

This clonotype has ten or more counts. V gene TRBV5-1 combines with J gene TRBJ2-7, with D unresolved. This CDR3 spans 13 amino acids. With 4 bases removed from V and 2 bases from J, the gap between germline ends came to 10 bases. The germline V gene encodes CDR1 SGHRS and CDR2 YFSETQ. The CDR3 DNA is TGCGCCAGCAGCCGAGCGTTTACCTACGAGCAGTACTTC. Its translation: CASSRAFTYEQYF.

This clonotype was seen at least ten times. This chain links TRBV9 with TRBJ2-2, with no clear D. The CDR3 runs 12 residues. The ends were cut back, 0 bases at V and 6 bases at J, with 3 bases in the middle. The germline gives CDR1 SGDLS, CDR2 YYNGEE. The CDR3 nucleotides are TGTGCCAGCAGCGTAGGGTCCGGGGAGCTGTTTTTT. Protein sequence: CASSVGSGELFF.

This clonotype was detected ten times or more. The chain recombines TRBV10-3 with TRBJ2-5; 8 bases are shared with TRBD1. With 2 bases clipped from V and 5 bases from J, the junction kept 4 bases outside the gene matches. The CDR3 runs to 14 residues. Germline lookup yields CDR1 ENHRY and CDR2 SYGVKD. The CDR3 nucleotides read TGTGCCATCAGTGAGCAGGGGGCATGGGAGACCCAGTACTTC. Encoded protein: CAISEQGAWETQYF.

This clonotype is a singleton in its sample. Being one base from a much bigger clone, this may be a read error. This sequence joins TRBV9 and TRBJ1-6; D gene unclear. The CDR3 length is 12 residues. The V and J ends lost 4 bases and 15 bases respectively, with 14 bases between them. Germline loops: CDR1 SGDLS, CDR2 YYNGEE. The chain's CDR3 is CASSLDAPLLHF. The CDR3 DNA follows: TGTGCCAGCAGCCTCGACGCCCCACTCCTCCACTTT.

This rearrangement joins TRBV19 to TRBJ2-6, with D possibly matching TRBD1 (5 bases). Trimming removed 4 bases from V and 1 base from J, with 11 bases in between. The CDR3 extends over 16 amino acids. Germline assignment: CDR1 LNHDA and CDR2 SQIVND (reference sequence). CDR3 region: CASSKGVLSGANVLTF. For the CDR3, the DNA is TGTGCCAGTAGTAAAGGGGTCCTATCTGGGGCCAACGTCCTGACTTTC.